These T cell receptor beta chains were read from a single sample in a study of cytomegalovirus exposure and HLA in healthy donors. Clones were sequenced by immunoSEQ multiplex PCR, and TCRdb holds only the in-frame ones, with some missing. The sample contains about 92,000 clones, 65% to 80% of which appear only once. Sequencing input: PBMCs. The source of these receptors is a woman under 30 in good health and CMV-seropositive. Each CDR3 is given with its conserved first and last residue. The D gene is left open where the match is weak. Some rows have no size entry. The others give once, few or many, or a class for an expanded clone.

clone_size: .; v_call: TRBV7-9; d_call: .; j_call: TRBJ2-7; cdr3_length: 12; cdr3_nt: TGTGCCAGCAGCTTAGCTCTAGGCGAGCAGTACTTC; cdr3_aa: CASSLALGEQYF
clone_size: .; v_call: TRBV4-2; d_call: .; j_call: TRBJ1-5; cdr3_length: 15; cdr3_nt: TGTGCCAGCAGCCAACTACAGGGTGGCAATCAGCCCCAGCATTTT; cdr3_aa: CASSQLQGGNQPQHF
clone_size: .; v_call: TRBV10-3; d_call: .; j_call: TRBJ2-7; cdr3_length: 13; cdr3_nt: TGTGCCAGCGGGACGTCGTTGGGGAACGAGCAGTACTTC; cdr3_aa: CASGTSLGNEQYF
clone_size: few; v_call: TRBV7-9; d_call: .; j_call: TRBJ1-4; cdr3_length: 14; cdr3_nt: TGTGCCAGCAGCTTAAAGGCAGGCCTTGAAAAACTGTTTTTT; cdr3_aa: CASSLKAGLEKLFF
clone_size: .; v_call: TRBV29-1; d_call: .; j_call: TRBJ1-2; cdr3_length: 12; cdr3_nt: TGCAGCGCAGGCGAACCAACCCGGGGCTACACCTTC; cdr3_aa: CSAGEPTRGYTF
clone_size: .; v_call: TRBV4-1; d_call: .; j_call: TRBJ1-3; cdr3_length: 17; cdr3_nt: TGCGCCAGCAGCCAACCTGGACAGCAGAGCTCTGGAAACACCATATATTTT; cdr3_aa: CASSQPGQQSSGNTIYF
clone_size: .; v_call: TRBV19; d_call: TRBD1; j_call: TRBJ1-1; cdr3_length: 18; cdr3_nt: TGTGCCAGTAGTATTCTACAGGGGGCCGGGAGAACGAACACTGAAGCTTTCTTT; cdr3_aa: CASSILQGAGRTNTEAFF
clone_size: .; v_call: TRBV5-1; d_call: .; j_call: TRBJ2-1; cdr3_length: 11; cdr3_nt: TGCGCCAGCGCGGCCCTTAATGAGCAGTTCTTC; cdr3_aa: CASAALNEQFF
clone_size: once; v_call: TRBV6-4; d_call: .; j_call: TRBJ1-2; cdr3_length: 13; cdr3_nt: TGTGCCAGCAGTGACGGGGTGTCGGGAGGCTACACCTTC; cdr3_aa: CASSDGVSGGYTF
clone_size: few; v_call: TRBV2; d_call: TRBD1; j_call: TRBJ2-3; cdr3_length: 13; cdr3_nt: TGTGCCAGCAGTTCGGACAGGCAGGATACGCAGTATTTT; cdr3_aa: CASSSDRQDTQYF
clone_size: .; v_call: TRBV2; d_call: TRBD1; j_call: TRBJ2-2; cdr3_length: 14; cdr3_nt: TGTGCCAGCCAGGGCAGGGGGCGCGCCGGGGAGCTGTTTTTT; cdr3_aa: CASQGRGRAGELFF
clone_size: .; v_call: TRBV6-5; d_call: .; j_call: TRBJ1-4; cdr3_length: 13; cdr3_nt: TGTGCCACCGGGAACTCGGGTACTGAAAAACTGTTTTTT; cdr3_aa: CATGNSGTEKLFF
clone_size: .; v_call: TRBV6-5; d_call: TRBD1; j_call: TRBJ1-1; cdr3_length: 14; cdr3_nt: TGTGCCAGCAGGGGGACAGGGCTTGATACTGAAGCTTTCTTT; cdr3_aa: CASRGTGLDTEAFF
clone_size: .; v_call: TRBV7-9; d_call: TRBD1; j_call: TRBJ1-1; cdr3_length: 13; cdr3_nt: TGTGCCAGCAGCGGACAGGGAGTCGCTGAAGCTTTCTTT; cdr3_aa: CASSGQGVAEAFF
clone_size: .; v_call: TRBV5-1; d_call: TRBD2; j_call: TRBJ2-1; cdr3_length: 15; cdr3_nt: TGCGCCAGCAGCCCCGGGACTAGCGCCTACAATGAGCAGTTCTTC; cdr3_aa: CASSPGTSAYNEQFF
clone_size: once; v_call: TRBV30; d_call: .; j_call: TRBJ2-6; cdr3_length: 16; cdr3_nt: TGTGCCTGGAGTGTAGGAGGACCACACTGGGCCAACGTCCTGACTTTC; cdr3_aa: CAWSVGGPHWANVLTF